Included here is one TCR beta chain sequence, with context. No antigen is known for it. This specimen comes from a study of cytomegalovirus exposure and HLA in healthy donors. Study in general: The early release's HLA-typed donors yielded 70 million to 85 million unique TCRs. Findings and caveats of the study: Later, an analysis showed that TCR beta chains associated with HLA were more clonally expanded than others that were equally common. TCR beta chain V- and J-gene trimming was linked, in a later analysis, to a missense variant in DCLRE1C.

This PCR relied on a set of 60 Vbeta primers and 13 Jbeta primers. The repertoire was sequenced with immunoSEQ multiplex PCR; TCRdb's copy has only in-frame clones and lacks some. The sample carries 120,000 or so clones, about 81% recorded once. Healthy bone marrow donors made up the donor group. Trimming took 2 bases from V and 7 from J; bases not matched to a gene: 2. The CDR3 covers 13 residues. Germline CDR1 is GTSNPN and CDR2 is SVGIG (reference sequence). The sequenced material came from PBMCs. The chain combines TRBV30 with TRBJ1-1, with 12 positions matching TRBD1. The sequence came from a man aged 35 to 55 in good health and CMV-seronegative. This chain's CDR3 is CAWSRDRGHEAFF. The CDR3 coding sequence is TGTGCCTGGAGTAGGGACAGGGGGCATGAAGCTTTCTTT.